The 24 T cell receptor beta chains below all came from one sample that was sequenced in a study of OX40 agonist ivuxolimab in advanced cancers. The data were produced by immunoSEQ multiplex PCR, yet TCRdb's version contains in-frame clones alone and is incomplete. The sample lists 10,000 to 15,000 clones, 84% occurring once. The sample was CD4+ or CD8+ T cells sorted from blood, taken in a trial of the OX40 agonist ivuxolimab. The source of these receptors is an adult with an advanced solid tumor such as melanoma, head and neck, liver or kidney cancer.

This clone turned up a few times. The genes are TRBV25-1 and TRBJ2-3, with TRBD1 identical over 8 bases. The junction had 4 bases not matched to a gene; V was cut back by 7 bases and J by 1 base. There are 14 residues in the CDR3. From germline, CDR1 is MGHDK and CDR2 SYGVNS. The CDR3 sequence is CASTMTGGTDTQYF. The CDR3 nucleotides read TGTGCCAGCACTATGACAGGGGGCACAGATACGCAGTATTTT.

This rearrangement joins TRBV11-2 to TRBJ2-5, with 12 bases fitting TRBD2. Per germline, CDR1 SGHAT and CDR2 FQNNGV. V shed 0 bases, J shed 5 bases, and the junction held 4 bases outside the gene matches. The CDR3 runs 16 residues. The CDR3 sequence: CASSLDRLAGGETQYF. The DNA of the CDR3 is TGTGCCAGCAGCTTAGATCGGCTAGCGGGAGGGGAGACCCAGTACTTC.

V usage is TRBV25-1 and J usage is TRBJ2-1; D unresolved. The CDR3 is 14 amino acids. V lost 1 base to trimming and J lost 5 bases, with 9 bases between them. Germline loops: CDR1 MGHDK, CDR2 SYGVNS. The CDR3 loop reads CASSEFNTNNEQFF. The CDR3 nucleotides read TGTGCCAGCAGTGAATTTAATACCAACAATGAGCAGTTCTTC. Drawing the rest from reference TRBV25-1 and TRBJ2-1, the complete variable domain is EADIYQTPRYLVIGTGKKITLECSQTMGHDKMYWYQQDPGMELHLIHYSYGVNSTEKGDLSSESTVSRIRTEHFPLTLESARPSHTSQYLCASSEFNTNNEQFFGPGTRLTVL.

The rearrangement uses TRBV27 and TRBJ2-3; D ambiguous. Germline CDR1 is MNHEY and CDR2 is SMNVEV (reference sequence). Trimming left V 0 bases short and J 3 bases short, with 7 bases between. CDR3 size: 14 residues. CDR3 sequence (DNA): TGTGCCAGCAGTTTATCACAACAGACAGATACGCAGTATTTT. This codes for CASSLSQQTDTQYF.

This chain connects TRBV5-4 to TRBJ2-1, with 12 bases that match TRBD1. Germline CDR1 SGHNT, CDR2 YYREEE (reference sequence). This CDR3 has 15 amino acids. J lost 8 bases, V lost 4 bases, and 7 bases had no gene match. The DNA of the CDR3 is TGTGCCAGCAGCGGGGGACAGGGGGCTTTCGATGAGCAGTTCTTC. It yields the protein CASSGGQGAFDEQFF.

V is TRBV30 and J is TRBJ2-7; TRBD2 matches at 13 bases. Trimming cost V 5 bases and J 2 bases; bases outside gene matches: 6. Germline V CDR1 and CDR2: GTSNPN, SVGIG (reference sequence). This CDR3 spans 15 amino acids. The CDR3 sequence: CAWVPGLAGTYEQYF. As DNA, the CDR3 is TGTGCCTGGGTCCCGGGACTAGCGGGAACCTACGAGCAGTACTTC.

The chain employs TRBV7-9 and TRBJ2-2, with TRBD1 identical over 10 bases. The V and J ends lost 5 bases and 4 bases, in that order; junction bases with no gene match: 7. There are 16 residues in the CDR3. Per germline, CDR1 SEHNR and CDR2 FQNEAQ (reference sequence). CDR3 sequence: CASSNDRGRTTGELFF. The CDR3 DNA reads as TGTGCCAGCAGCAATGACAGGGGGCGGACCACCGGGGAGCTGTTTTTT.

The V and J genes are TRBV11-2 and TRBJ2-7; D possibly corresponds to TRBD1 (6 bases). Germline lookup yields CDR1 SGHAT and CDR2 FQNNGV. The CDR3 contains 17 residues. Trimming pared 4 bases from V and 3 bases from J, leaving 22 bases between. CDR3 in DNA: TGTGCCAGCAGCTCCCTTTTGGCTGGGACACTAAACTACGAGCAGTACTTC. Amino acids: CASSSLLAGTLNYEQYF.

This clone was detected a few times. The V call is TRBV19, the J call TRBJ2-2; 11 nucleotides agree with TRBD2. CDR1 is LNHDA, CDR2 SQIVND, per germline (reference sequence). This CDR3 spans 16 amino acids. J was trimmed by 3 bases and V by 3 bases; bases with no gene match: 3. DNA for the CDR3: TGTGCCAGTAGTATGGGACTAGCGGAGTACACCGGGGAGCTGTTTTTT. The encoded protein is CASSMGLAEYTGELFF.

The chain uses TRBV27 and TRBJ1-1, with D possibly TRBD1 on 6 matching bases. Germline V gives CDR1 MNHEY, CDR2 SMNVEV (reference sequence). V was shortened by 5 bases and J by 9 bases, with 22 bases between the two germline ends. This CDR3 contains 15 residues. DNA of the CDR3: TGTGCCAGCAGTCTCCAGACCACAGGGAAGGGTAAAGCTTTCTTT. It translates to CASSLQTTGKGKAFF.

The V gene is TRBV28, the J gene TRBJ1-5, with 9 positions matching TRBD1. CDR1 is MDHEN, CDR2 SYDVKM, per germline. CDR3 size: 15 residues. The junction had 6 bases not matched to a gene; V was cut back by 5 bases and J by 4 bases. In DNA form, the CDR3 reads TGTGCCAGCAGTCGTGGACAGGGGCTTAATCAGCCCCAGCATTTT. Encoded protein: CASSRGQGLNQPQHF.

DNA of the CDR3: TGTGCCAGCAGCAAACAGGATTTTGATAACTATGGCTACACCTTC. This sequence encodes CASSKQDFDNYGYTF. The chain couples TRBV9 to TRBJ1-2; possible D gene TRBD1, 5 bases. Germline assignment: CDR1 SGDLS and CDR2 YYNGEE. The V end lost 4 bases, the J end lost 1 base, and 14 bases lay between the germline ends. The CDR3 sequence is 15 residues long.

CDR3 DNA sequence: TGTGCCAGGGGGTCTGGACTAGCGAACACCTACGAGCAGTACTTC. Amino acid sequence: CARGSGLANTYEQYF. The chain couples TRBV2 to TRBJ2-7; 9 bases fit TRBD2. CDR1 is SNHLY and CDR2 is FYNNEI in the germline V gene. This CDR3 comprises 15 residues. V trimming: 9 bases; J trimming: 2 bases; junction bases outside the gene matches: 11.

The chain joins TRBV28 to TRBJ1-1, with D possibly matching TRBD1 (5 bases). Germline V gives CDR1 MDHEN, CDR2 SYDVKM. V shed 5 bases and J shed 7 bases, with 20 bases lying between them. CDR3 length: 15 amino acids. In DNA form, the CDR3 reads TGTGCCAGCAGTCGCCCGGCCTGGGGCCAGGATGAAGCTTTCTTT. This sequence encodes CASSRPAWGQDEAFF.

In this sample, this clone turned up once. This chain connects TRBV6-1 to TRBJ1-5, with a tentative D call TRBD1 (5 bases). The CDR3 sequence is 14 residues long. Germline V gives CDR1 MNHNS, CDR2 SASEGT. V lost 1 base, J lost 7 bases, and 11 bases lay in between. The DNA for the CDR3 is TGTGCCAGCAGTGAAGAAGGGGAGGTGCAGCCCCAGCATTTT. This codes for CASSEEGEVQPQHF.

By share of the sample, this clone is medium-sized. The V gene is TRBV2, the J gene TRBJ2-7; no definite D call. Germline values: CDR1 SNHLY, CDR2 FYNNEI. This CDR3 is built from 12 residues. The V and J ends lost 7 bases and 6 bases respectively, with 13 bases between them. The CDR3 sequence: CASNSDRLEQYF. In nucleotides, the CDR3 is TGTGCCAGCAATTCAGACCGACTCGAGCAGTACTTC.

This clone was found once. This chain uses TRBV14 with TRBJ2-7; D is unresolved. The CDR3 is 12 amino acids. Trimming removed 6 bases at V and 7 bases at J, with 13 bases between. CDR1 is SGHDN and CDR2 is FVKESK in the germline V gene. This CDR3 reads CASSFGVVEQYF. CDR3 DNA sequence: TGTGCCAGCAGTTTTGGAGTGGTGGAGCAGTACTTC. Drawing the rest from reference TRBV14 and TRBJ2-7, the complete variable domain is EAGVTQFPSHSVIEKGQTVTLRCDPISGHDNLYWYRRVMGKEIKFLLHFVKESKQDESGMPNNRFLAERTGGTYSTLKVQPAELEDSGVYFCASSFGVVEQYFGPGTRLTVT.

As for this clone: This may be a read error: a much more frequent sequence differs by one nucleotide. This chain joins TRBV6-5 and TRBJ1-4; TRBD1 matches 7 bases. J gave up 7 bases and V 5 bases, and 7 bases lay outside the gene matches. The CDR3 length is 14 residues. Germline assignment: CDR1 MNHEY and CDR2 SVGAGI. The DNA of the CDR3 is TGTGCCAGCAGTCTGGGACAGAAAAGTGAAAAACTGTTTTTT. Protein product: CASSLGQKSEKLFF.

The chain employs TRBV28 and TRBJ2-7; D possibly corresponds to TRBD1 (5 bases). Germline values: CDR1 MDHEN, CDR2 SYDVKM. V was clipped by 3 bases and J by 3 bases, with 6 bases between them. The CDR3 consists of 12 residues. CDR3: CASSFDSYEQYF. The CDR3 DNA reads TGTGCCAGCAGTTTCGACAGCTACGAGCAGTACTTC.

CDR3: CASSLLVGPGDTQYF. In DNA, the CDR3 is TGTGCCAGCAGCTTGCTTGTCGGTCCCGGCGATACGCAGTATTTT. This chain links TRBV11-2 with TRBJ2-3; D uncertain. Germline CDR1 SGHAT, CDR2 FQNNGV. V was trimmed by 3 bases and J by 6 bases, leaving 16 bases between them. The CDR3 loop spans 15 amino acids.

This chain uses TRBV6-1 with TRBJ1-5, with 9 bases lining up with TRBD1. The CDR3 is 15 amino acids. V lost 4 bases to trimming and J lost 4 bases; unmatched junction nucleotides: 5. The germline gives CDR1 MNHNS, CDR2 SASEGT. This chain's CDR3 is CASSGTDRGNQPQHF. Here the CDR3 DNA reads TGTGCCAGCAGTGGGACAGACAGGGGGAATCAGCCCCAGCATTTT.

This clone is medium-sized (0.01 to 0.1%) in the sample. V is TRBV27 and J is TRBJ2-5, with 9 bases fitting TRBD2. Germline CDR1 and CDR2: MNHEY and SMNVEV (reference sequence). Trimming at V came to 0 bases and at J to 1 base, leaving 3 bases not matched to a gene. The CDR3 has 16 residues. Here the CDR3 DNA reads TGTGCCAGCAGTTTATCCCCTAGCGGGATCCAAGAGACCCAGTACTTC. Translated, it gives CASSLSPSGIQETQYF.

The table lists this clone with a few counts. The chain has TRBV7-6 and TRBJ2-3; the match to TRBD2 covers 12 bases. V shed 2 bases, J shed 5 bases, and the junction held 5 bases outside the gene matches. The CDR3 is made up of 16 amino acids. Per the germline V gene, CDR1 is SGHVS and CDR2 is FNYEAQ. The CDR3 region is CASSLRLAGVVDTQYF. CDR3 bases: TGTGCCAGCAGCTTACGACTAGCGGGAGTGGTAGATACGCAGTATTTT.

The V and J genes are TRBV11-2 and TRBJ2-5, with D hard to call. The CDR3 is 11 amino acids. CDR1 and CDR2 from the germline V gene are SGHAT and FQNNGV. Trimming cost V 5 bases and J 9 bases, with 10 bases left between them. DNA of the CDR3: TGTGCCAGCAGCCGCGGCTTTTCCCAGTACTTC. The encoded protein is CASSRGFSQYF.